These 25 T cell receptor beta chains were sequenced from one sample in a study of blood T cells in healthy people across ages. A second PCR, run for roughly 7 to 12 cycles, used a sample-barcoded 5' primer plus a J-beta primer mix. One entry per CDR3 protein, called by TCRdb with MiXCR from the 5' RACE reads. This sample has roughly 680,000 distinct CDR3 sequences; 49% occur once, and the top ten carry around a third. Sample: blood. The source is a woman aged 60-70 years in good health.

Concerning this clonotype: A much larger clone differs from this one at a single base, so this may be a read error. The V and J genes are TRBV20-1 and TRBJ2-3; 10 bases map to TRBD2. This CDR3 has 17 residues. In germline, CDR1 is DFQATT, CDR2 SNEGSKA (reference sequence). The junction had 8 bases not matched to a gene; V was cut back by 0 bases and J by 2 bases. This chain's CDR3 is CSARDSSGSGFTDTQYF. The DNA of the CDR3 is TGCAGTGCTAGAGATTCTAGCGGGAGTGGATTCACAGATACGCAGTATTTT.

This clonotype was recorded once. Germline is not matched at one junction end, which may reflect a read error. The CDR3 region has the DNA TGCGCCAACAGCTTGGGAAGCTCCTACAATGAGCAGTTCTTC. Translation gives CANSLGSSYNEQFF. The chain has TRBV5-1 and TRBJ2-1; D remains ambiguous. Germline assignment: CDR1 SGHRS and CDR2 YFSETQ. This CDR3 spans 14 amino acids.

The V gene is TRBV3-1, the J gene TRBJ2-5, with a possible D match to TRBD2 (7 bases). In germline, CDR1 is LGHDT, CDR2 YNNKEL (reference sequence). The CDR3 extends over 15 amino acids. Between the trimmed V and J ends, which lost 5 bases and 2 bases, there was a span of 15 bases. CDR3 residues: CASSSRGREQETQYF. CDR3 nucleotide sequence: TGTGCCAGCAGCAGCCGGGGGCGGGAGCAAGAGACCCAGTACTTC.

The gene calls are TRBV19 and TRBJ2-1; 10 nucleotides align to TRBD2. The germline CDR1 and CDR2 sequences are LNHDA and SQIVND (reference sequence). The CDR3 loop spans 14 amino acids. The junction had 6 bases not matched to a gene; V was cut back by 7 bases and J by 6 bases. DNA of the CDR3: TGTGCCAGTACCACTAGCGGGATCGTCAATGAGCAGTTCTTC. Residues: CASTTSGIVNEQFF.

This chain uses TRBV20-1 with TRBJ1-6; D is unclear. This CDR3 contains 11 residues. Germline values: CDR1 DFQATT, CDR2 SNEGSKA (reference sequence). V lost 0 bases and J lost 14, with 8 bases in between. The CDR3 protein is CSARDLWALHF. The CDR3 region has the DNA TGCAGTGCTAGAGATCTTTGGGCCCTCCACTTT.

This clonotype was recorded at least ten times. J is TRBJ2-1 and V is TRBV18; TRBD1 is a possible D gene (6 bases). Trimming removed 0 bases from V and 6 bases from J, with 15 bases in between. Looked up from germline, CDR1 is KGHSH and CDR2 is LQKENI. CDR3 length equals 16 residues. CDR3 sequence (DNA): TGTGCCAGCTCACCACCCTCGCAGGGGATTGGCAATGAGCAGTTCTTC. It is translated as CASSPPSQGIGNEQFF.

This clonotype was observed a handful of times. The chain has TRBV7-8 and TRBJ2-7; possibly TRBD1 for D (5 bases). V lost 6 bases to trimming and J lost 0 bases, with 15 bases between them. Germline values: CDR1 SGHVS, CDR2 FQNEAQ. The CDR3 extends over 15 amino acids. Written as DNA, the CDR3 is TGTGCCAGCAGGCTACAGGTATTAAGCTCCTACGAGCAGTACTTC. It specifies CASRLQVLSSYEQYF.

This clonotype has ten or more counts. This chain links TRBV20-1 with TRBJ1-2; weak D call: TRBD1 (6 bases). Germline values: CDR1 DFQATT, CDR2 SNEGSKA (reference sequence). The CDR3 length is 15 residues. V was shortened by 3 bases and J by 2 bases, with 16 bases between the two germline ends. Here the CDR3 reads CSASVRRGANYGYTF. The CDR3 bases are TGCAGTGCTAGCGTCCGTCGGGGGGCGAACTATGGCTACACCTTC.

The DNA for the CDR3 is TGTGCCAGCAGCGCTGGAGAGGGACGCACAGATACGCAGTATTTT. It yields the protein CASSAGEGRTDTQYF. The chain is built from TRBV9 and TRBJ2-3, with D perhaps given as TRBD1 or TRBD2 (5 bases each). Germline CDR1 reads SGDLS; CDR2 reads YYNGEE. V dropped 3 bases and J dropped 1 base, with 12 bases sitting between them. CDR3 size: 15 residues.

V gene TRBV12-3 or TRBV12-4 combines with J gene TRBJ2-3; D gene ambiguous. V was trimmed by 1 base and J by 3 bases, leaving 11 bases between them. This CDR3 is 15 amino acids long. The CDR3 sequence is CASSLDLGVTDTQYF. The CDR3 DNA is TGTGCCAGCAGTTTAGATCTTGGTGTTACAGATACGCAGTATTTT.

The chain uses TRBV19 and TRBJ2-7, with a weak D call TRBD1 (5 bases). There are 15 residues in the CDR3. Trimming removed 5 bases at V and 2 bases at J, with 16 bases between. The germline V gene encodes CDR1 LNHDA and CDR2 SQIVND (reference sequence). The CDR3 here is CASSPGPPSTYEQYF. The CDR3 DNA follows: TGTGCCAGTAGTCCAGGGCCACCTTCCACCTACGAGCAGTACTTC.

This clonotype showed up just a few times. The chain uses TRBV27 and TRBJ1-2; tentative D call: TRBD1 (5 bases). This CDR3 is built from 15 residues. V shed 3 bases and J shed 2 bases, with 13 bases lying between them. CDR1 MNHEY and CDR2 SMNVEV come from the germline V gene (reference sequence). CDR3 nucleotide sequence: TGTGCCAGCAGTTTTGACCCTGGGGGGAACTATGGCTACACCTTC. It translates to CASSFDPGGNYGYTF.

This chain joins TRBV5-1 and TRBJ2-3; a weak D match, TRBD1 (5 bases). V was shortened by 0 bases and J by 1 base, with 15 bases between the two germline ends. Germline CDR1 reads SGHRS; CDR2 reads YFSETQ. The CDR3 covers 17 residues. The CDR3 sequence is CASSLGAGNRGTDTQYF. CDR3 DNA sequence: TGCGCCAGCAGCTTGGGGGCAGGGAATCGAGGCACAGATACGCAGTATTTT.

The V gene is TRBV20-1, the J gene TRBJ2-3; D could derive from TRBD1 or TRBD2 (6 bases each). There are 18 residues in the CDR3. V was clipped by 0 bases and J by 7 bases, with 26 bases between them. The V gene's germline CDR1 is DFQATT and CDR2 SNEGSKA (reference sequence). In DNA form, the CDR3 reads TGCAGTGCTAGAGATCAGTGGAGGGGGAGGCCAAGTGGAAATACGCAGTATTTT. Its protein product is CSARDQWRGRPSGNTQYF.

The J gene is TRBJ2-3, the V gene TRBV20-1; D remains ambiguous. The CDR3 extends over 14 amino acids. Between the trimmed V and J ends, which lost 3 bases and 4 bases, there was a span of 14 bases. Germline V gene lookup returns CDR1 DFQATT and CDR2 SNEGSKA (reference sequence). The CDR3 nucleotides read TGCAGTGCTAGGGGTGTAGGCCCAGCAGATACGCAGTATTTT. This sequence encodes CSARGVGPADTQYF.

This clonotype occurred a few times. The chain joins TRBV29-1 to TRBJ2-4; D is ambiguous. V was clipped by 4 bases and J by 6 bases, with 19 bases between them. The CDR3 sequence is 15 residues long. CDR1 is SQVTM, CDR2 ANQGSEA, per germline. The CDR3 DNA is TGCAGCGTTGCGGGCCCTCCGGGTACCATAAACATTCAGTACTTC. This gives the protein CSVAGPPGTINIQYF.

This chain uses TRBV10-3 with TRBJ2-1; TRBD2 agrees at 7 bases. Germline assignment: CDR1 ENHRY and CDR2 SYGVKD. Trimming cost V 11 bases and J 7 bases; bases outside gene matches: 23. This CDR3 spans 17 amino acids. The CDR3 DNA reads as TGTGCCGTCGGTGAGCATGGACTAGGCCCGACTTTTAATGAGCAGTTCTTC. As protein: CAVGEHGLGPTFNEQFF.

The chain carries TRBV20-1 and TRBJ2-1; the D gene is possibly TRBD2 (5 bases). The DNA end lines up better with TRBJ2-7; the J call may be wrong. From germline, CDR1 is DFQATT and CDR2 SNEGSKA (reference sequence). This CDR3 is 16 amino acids long. This CDR3 reads CSASGILLSSYNEQYF. The DNA of the CDR3 is TGCAGTGCTAGCGGGATCCTACTTAGCTCCTACAATGAGCAGTACTTC.

The V gene is TRBV6-1, the J gene TRBJ2-7, with D perhaps given as TRBD1 or TRBD2 (5 bases each). The CDR3 spans 15 residues. CDR1 and CDR2 from the germline V gene are MNHNS and SASEGT. V shed 5 bases and J shed 8 bases, with 22 bases lying between them. The CDR3 bases are TGTGCCAGCAGTATCAACTGGATTGGGGGATTCCAGCAGTACTTC. It specifies CASSINWIGGFQQYF.

This chain uses TRBV20-1 with TRBJ2-1; 8 nucleotides line up with TRBD2. V dropped 3 bases and J dropped 6; count of bases not matched to a gene: 4. CDR3 length equals 13 residues. CDR1 is DFQATT, CDR2 SNEGSKA, per germline (reference sequence). CDR3: CSARFGGVNEQFF. CDR3 sequence (DNA): TGCAGTGCTAGGTTCGGGGGGGTCAATGAGCAGTTCTTC.

The chain employs TRBV20-1 and TRBJ2-4, with no clear D. The better agreement between TRBJ2-7 and the DNA end casts doubt on the J call. The CDR3 length is 13 residues. CDR1 is DFQATT and CDR2 is SNEGSKA in the germline V gene (reference sequence). CDR3 sequence: CSARKATTYEQYF. The CDR3, as DNA: TGCAGTGCTAGAAAGGCTACCACTTACGAGCAGTACTTC.

The chain employs TRBV20-1 and TRBJ2-7, with 9 positions matching TRBD2. This CDR3 spans 15 amino acids. After removal of 1 base from V and 1 base from J, the junction contained 5 bases not matched to a gene. The germline gives CDR1 DFQATT, CDR2 SNEGSKA (reference sequence). The CDR3, as DNA: TGCAGTGCTAGAGGTAGTAGCGGGGGTTCCTACGAGCAGTACTTC. It yields the protein CSARGSSGGSYEQYF.

This chain joins TRBV20-1 and TRBJ2-7; D unclear. Germline V gene lookup returns CDR1 DFQATT and CDR2 SNEGSKA (reference sequence). This CDR3 has 15 amino acids. V gave up 1 base and J gave up 0 bases, with 13 bases separating them. CDR3 in amino acids: CSARVPRLGSYEQYF. DNA of the CDR3: TGCAGTGCTAGAGTACCCCGACTGGGCTCCTACGAGCAGTACTTC.

This clonotype was counted only a few times. This sequence joins TRBV12-3 or TRBV12-4 and TRBJ2-1; D may be TRBD1 (6 bases). V was shortened by 6 bases and J by 7 bases, with 16 bases between the two germline ends. The CDR3 runs to 14 residues. The CDR3 reads CASRAQGRGNEQFF. Here the CDR3 DNA reads TGTGCCAGCAGAGCCCAGGGGAGAGGGAATGAGCAGTTCTTC.

Turning to this clonotype: This could be a read error, since a much larger clone is one nucleotide away. The chain links TRBV6-1 to TRBJ2-5; D possibly corresponds to TRBD2 (5 bases). The better agreement between TRBJ2-7 and the DNA end casts doubt on the J call. The CDR3 covers 14 residues. Germline CDR1 MNHNS, CDR2 SASEGT. The CDR3 here is CAGSAYGLNYEQYF. CDR3 nucleotide sequence: TGTGCCGGCAGCGCCTACGGACTGAACTACGAGCAGTACTTC.